This is a list of T cell receptor beta chains from one sample in a study of blood T cell repertoires in COVID-19. Using immunoSEQ multiplex PCR, the repertoire was profiled, and TCRdb retains in-frame clones only, with some absent. The sample lists a few hundred thousand clones; about 86% were seen once. The specimen sequenced was PBMCs or T cells enriched from blood (not recorded which). These receptors all come from a woman under 40 who had been exposed to COVID-19. The CDR3 runs from the conserved cysteine through the conserved F or W. A D gene is named only where the DNA matches it firmly. Rows give clone size only sometimes, using once, few, many, or a class for an expanded clone.

j_call	d_call	v_call	clone_size	cdr3_nt	cdr3_aa
TRBJ1-2	-	TRBV7-9	-	TGTGCCAGCAGCCCCCAGCGGGTCGGCTATGGCTACACCTTC	CASSPQRVGYGYTF
TRBJ1-1	-	TRBV5-4	-	TGTGCCAGCAGCTTGTGGCAGAACACTGAAGCTTTCTTT	CASSLWQNTEAFF
TRBJ1-2	TRBD1	TRBV19	-	TGTGCCAGTCACAAAGGACGGGGACAGGGGGAGCACTATGGCTACACCTTC	CASHKGRGQGEHYGYTF
TRBJ1-5	-	TRBV2	-	TGTGCCAGCAGTATGTCCCTAACAGGGATTAGCAATCAGCCCCAGCATTTT	CASSMSLTGISNQPQHF
TRBJ1-2	TRBD1	TRBV19	-	TGTGCCAGTAGTACCGACAGGGTCCTCTATGGCTACACCTTC	CASSTDRVLYGYTF
TRBJ1-1	-	TRBV5-1	-	TGCGCCAGCAGCTCTCAGAGGTACACTGAAGCTTTCTTT	CASSSQRYTEAFF
TRBJ1-3	-	TRBV5-1	-	TGCGCCAGCAGCATCCAACAGCAGGGCTCTGGAAACACCATATATTTT	CASSIQQQGSGNTIYF
TRBJ1-3	-	TRBV11-2	-	TGTGCCAGCAGCTTAACTTGGGCTGACACCATATATTTT	CASSLTWADTIYF
TRBJ1-2	TRBD1	TRBV3-1/TRBV3-2	few	TGTGCCAGCAGCCGCCGAGACAGGGGGGATGGCTACACCTTC	CASSRRDRGDGYTF
TRBJ1-3	-	TRBV6-1	few	TGTGCCAGCAGTGAGCAGGTCTCTGGAAACACCATATATTTT	CASSEQVSGNTIYF
TRBJ1-1	TRBD1	TRBV13	-	TGTGCCAGCAGCCCCAGACAGGGCAACACTGAAGCTTTCTTT	CASSPRQGNTEAFF
TRBJ1-4	TRBD1	TRBV28	-	TGTGCCAGCACGAGTCACCGGGACAGGGAAAAACTGTTTTTT	CASTSHRDREKLFF
TRBJ1-3	TRBD1	TRBV4-1	-	TGCGCCAGCAGCCAATCAGGGGGCAACACCATATATTTT	CASSQSGGNTIYF
TRBJ2-7	-	TRBV19	-	TGTGCCAGTAGTATAGCCCAGGCAGGGGTCTACGAGCAGTACTTC	CASSIAQAGVYEQYF
TRBJ1-2	-	TRBV3-1/TRBV3-2	-	TGTGCCAGCAGCCAAGTCAGGGATCTCGGCTATGGCTACACCTTC	CASSQVRDLGYGYTF
TRBJ1-3	-	TRBV7-9	-	TGTGCCAGCAGCTTAGGTTTCCAGGGGACGGGAAACACCATATATTTT	CASSLGFQGTGNTIYF
TRBJ1-5	-	TRBV3-1/TRBV3-2	-	TGTGCCAGCAGCCAAGATTTGGGGTCAGGGCGACGCAATCAGCCCCAGCATTTT	CASSQDLGSGRRNQPQHF
TRBJ2-1	TRBD1	TRBV2	-	TGTGCCAGCAGTGGGGACAGGGTCCTTACTTACAATGAGCAGTTCTTC	CASSGDRVLTYNEQFF
TRBJ2-1	-	TRBV5-1	-	TGCGCCAGCAGCCAGGGAGGACTTGGGCACAATGAGCAGTTCTTC	CASSQGGLGHNEQFF
TRBJ2-7	-	TRBV9	-	TGTGCCAGCAGCGTCGGCGGCTCCTACGAGCAGTACTTC	CASSVGGSYEQYF
TRBJ2-7	-	TRBV10-3	-	TGTGCCATCAGTGAGTCGAGCGGCTCCTACGAGCAGTACTTC	CAISESSGSYEQYF
TRBJ1-3	-	TRBV20-1	once	TGCAGTGCTAGAGATAGAGACACCATATATTTT	CSARDRDTIYF
TRBJ1-2	-	TRBV7-9	-	TGTGCCAGCAGCGCGCTCAACTATGGCTACACCTTC	CASSALNYGYTF